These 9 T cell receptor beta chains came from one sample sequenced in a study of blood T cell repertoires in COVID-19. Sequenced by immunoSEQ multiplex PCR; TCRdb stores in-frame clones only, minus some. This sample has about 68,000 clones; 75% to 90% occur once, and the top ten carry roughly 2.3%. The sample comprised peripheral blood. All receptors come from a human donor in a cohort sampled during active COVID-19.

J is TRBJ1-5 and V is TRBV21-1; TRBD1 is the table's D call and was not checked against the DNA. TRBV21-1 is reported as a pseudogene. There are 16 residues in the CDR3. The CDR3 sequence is CASSLGTGVRNQPQHF. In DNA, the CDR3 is TGTGCCAGCAGCCTTGGGACAGGGGTTCGGAATCAGCCCCAGCATTTT.

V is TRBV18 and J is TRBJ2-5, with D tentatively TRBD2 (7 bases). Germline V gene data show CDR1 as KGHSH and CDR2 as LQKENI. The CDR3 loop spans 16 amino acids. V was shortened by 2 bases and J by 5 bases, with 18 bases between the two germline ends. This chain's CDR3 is CASSPVAGGGLETQYF. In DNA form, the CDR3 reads TGTGCCAGCTCACCAGTCGCTGGGGGGGGCTTGGAGACCCAGTACTTC.

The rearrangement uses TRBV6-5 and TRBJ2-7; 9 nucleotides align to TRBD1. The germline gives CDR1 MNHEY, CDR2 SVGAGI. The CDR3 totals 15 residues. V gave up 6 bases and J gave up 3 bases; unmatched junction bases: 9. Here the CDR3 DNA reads TGTGCCAGCAGACCCTTCGCGGGACAGGGCTACGAGCAGTACTTC. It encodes CASRPFAGQGYEQYF.

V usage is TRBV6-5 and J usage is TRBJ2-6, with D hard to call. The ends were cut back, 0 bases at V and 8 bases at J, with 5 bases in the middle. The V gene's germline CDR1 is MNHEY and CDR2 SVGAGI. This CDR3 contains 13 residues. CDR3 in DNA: TGTGCCAGCAGTTACTCGAGTACCAACGTCCTGACTTTC. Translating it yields CASSYSSTNVLTF.

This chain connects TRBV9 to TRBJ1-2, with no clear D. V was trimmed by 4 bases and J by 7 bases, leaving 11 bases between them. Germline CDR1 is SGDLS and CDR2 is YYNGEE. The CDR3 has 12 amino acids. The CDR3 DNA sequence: TGTGCCAGCAGCTCCAGTAACCGTGGCTACACCTTC. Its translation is CASSSSNRGYTF.

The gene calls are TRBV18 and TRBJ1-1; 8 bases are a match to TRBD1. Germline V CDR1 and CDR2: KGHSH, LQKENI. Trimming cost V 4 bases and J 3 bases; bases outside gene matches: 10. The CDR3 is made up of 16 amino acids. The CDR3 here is CASSLTGGLLDTEAFF. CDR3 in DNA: TGTGCCAGCTCACTAACAGGGGGGTTATTGGACACTGAAGCTTTCTTT.

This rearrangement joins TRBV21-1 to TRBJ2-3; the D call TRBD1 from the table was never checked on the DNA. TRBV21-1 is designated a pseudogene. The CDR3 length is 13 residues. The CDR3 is CGTGGAGTDTQYF. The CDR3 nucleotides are TGTGGTACAGGGGGCGCGGGCACAGATACGCAGTATTTT.

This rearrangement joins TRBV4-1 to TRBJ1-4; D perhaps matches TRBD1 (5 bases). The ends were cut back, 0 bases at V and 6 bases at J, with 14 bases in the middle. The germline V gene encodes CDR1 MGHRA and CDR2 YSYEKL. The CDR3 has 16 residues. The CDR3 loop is CASSQDSQGGDEKLFF. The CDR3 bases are TGCGCCAGCAGCCAAGATTCCCAGGGTGGGGATGAAAAACTGTTTTTT.

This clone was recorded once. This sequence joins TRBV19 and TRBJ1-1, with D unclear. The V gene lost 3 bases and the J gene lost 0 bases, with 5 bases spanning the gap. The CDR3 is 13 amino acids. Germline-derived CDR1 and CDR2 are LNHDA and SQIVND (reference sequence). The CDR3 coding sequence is TGTGCCAGTAGTATTAGAGTGAACACTGAAGCTTTCTTT. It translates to CASSIRVNTEAFF. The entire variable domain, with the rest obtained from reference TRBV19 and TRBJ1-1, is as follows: DGGITQSPKYLFRKEGQNVTLSCEQNLNHDAMYWYRQDPGQGLRLIYYSQIVNDFQKGDIAEGYSVSREKKESFPLTVTSAQKNPTAFYLCASSIRVNTEAFFGQGTRLTVV.